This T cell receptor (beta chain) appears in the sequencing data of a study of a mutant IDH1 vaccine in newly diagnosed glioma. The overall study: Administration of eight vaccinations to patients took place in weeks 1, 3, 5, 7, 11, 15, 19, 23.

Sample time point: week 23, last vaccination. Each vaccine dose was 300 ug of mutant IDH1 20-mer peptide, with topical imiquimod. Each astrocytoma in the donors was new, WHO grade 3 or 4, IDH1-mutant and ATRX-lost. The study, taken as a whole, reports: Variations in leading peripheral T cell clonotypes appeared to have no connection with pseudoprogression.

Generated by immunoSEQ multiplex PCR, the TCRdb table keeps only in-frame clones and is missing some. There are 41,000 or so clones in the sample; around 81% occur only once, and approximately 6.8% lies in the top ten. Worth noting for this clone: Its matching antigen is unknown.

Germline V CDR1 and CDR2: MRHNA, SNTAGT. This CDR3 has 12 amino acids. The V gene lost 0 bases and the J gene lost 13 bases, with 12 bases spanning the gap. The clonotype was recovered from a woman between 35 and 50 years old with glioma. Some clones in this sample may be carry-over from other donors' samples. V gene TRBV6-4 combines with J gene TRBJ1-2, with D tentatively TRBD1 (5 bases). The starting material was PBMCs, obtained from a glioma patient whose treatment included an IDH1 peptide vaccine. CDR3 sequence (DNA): TGTGCCAGCAGTGACTCGGCAGGGCTTCCCACCTTC. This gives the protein CASSDSAGLPTF.